The 20 T cell receptor beta chains in this list originate from one sample, sequenced in a study of T cell responses to AZD1222 COVID-19 vaccine. TCRdb's copy holds only in-frame clones and misses some; the assay was immunoSEQ multiplex PCR. The sample includes around 170,000 clones, around 90% of them seen just once. The sequencing here drew on peripheral blood, taken 28 days after the second AZD1222 dose. Source of these receptors: an adult who received the AZD1222 COVID-19 vaccine.

The chain carries TRBV3-1 (or the pseudogene TRBV3-2) and TRBJ2-1, with unresolved D. The length of the CDR3 is 12 residues. V was cut by 0 bases and J by 8 bases, with 5 bases left in between. CDR1 is LGHDT and CDR2 is YNNKEL in the germline V gene (reference sequence). CDR3 sequence reads: CASSQDPYEQFF. CDR3 coding DNA: TGTGCCAGCAGCCAAGATCCGTATGAGCAGTTCTTC.

The chain has TRBV5-4 and TRBJ2-3; 8 nucleotides match TRBD2. Germline V lookup: CDR1 SGHNT, CDR2 YYREEE (reference sequence). The J segment lost 2 bases and the V segment lost 2 bases, leaving 7 bases of the junction unmatched. CDR3 length: 16 amino acids. CDR3 coding DNA: TGTGCCAGCAGCTTAGATAGCGGGGAGATCACAGATACGCAGTATTTT. Its protein is CASSLDSGEITDTQYF.

The chain joins TRBV28 to TRBJ1-1; D gene unclear. This CDR3 has 10 amino acids. The germline V gene has CDR1 MDHEN and CDR2 SYDVKM. Trimming stripped 4 bases from V and 7 bases from J, with 4 bases between. The CDR3 DNA reads as TGTGCCAGCAGTTCTGTTGAAGCTTTCTTT. This codes for CASSSVEAFF. The entire variable domain, with the rest obtained from reference TRBV28 and TRBJ1-1, is as follows: DVKVTQSSRYLVKRTGEKVFLECVQDMDHENMFWYRQDPGLGLRLIYFSYDVKMKEKGDIPEGYSVSREKKERFSLILESASTNQTSMYLCASSSVEAFFGQGTRLTVV.

This clone occurred once. J is TRBJ1-1 and V is TRBV30; a weak D match, TRBD1 (6 bases). Trimming cost V 3 bases and J 2 bases, with 19 bases left between them. The CDR3 loop spans 16 amino acids. Germline CDR1 is GTSNPN and CDR2 is SVGIG (reference sequence). The CDR3 is CAWRDLQGFINTEAFF. The CDR3 coding sequence is TGTGCCTGGAGAGACCTTCAGGGGTTCATTAACACTGAAGCTTTCTTT.

V and J are TRBV7-2 and TRBJ1-5; TRBD1 is a possible D gene (6 bases). The CDR3 is made up of 13 amino acids. V was clipped by 5 bases and J by 4 bases, with 9 bases between them. The germline V gene has CDR1 SGHTA and CDR2 FQGNSA. CDR3 DNA sequence: TGTGCCAGCAGCCCGGACAGTAATCAGCCCCAGCATTTT. The encoded protein is CASSPDSNQPQHF.

The V and J genes are TRBV5-1 and TRBJ1-6; TRBD1 might be the D (5 bases). The CDR3 consists of 16 residues. V was cut by 0 bases and J by 9 bases, with 16 bases left in between. CDR1 and CDR2 from the germline V gene are SGHRS and YFSETQ. CDR3 protein: CASSLAGDTRFSPLHF. Here the CDR3 DNA reads TGCGCCAGCAGCTTGGCGGGGGATACACGCTTTTCACCCCTCCACTTT.

Details on this clone: At one end, the junction sequence differs from germline, possibly due to a read error. The V gene is TRBV7-7, the J gene TRBJ2-5; TRBD2 matches at 10 bases. The CDR3 covers 15 residues. Per germline, CDR1 SSHAT and CDR2 FNYEAQ (reference sequence). CDR3 coding DNA: TGTGCTAGCAGCTACTCGCTAGCGGGGGCAGAGACCCAGTACTTC. Translation: CASSYSLAGAETQYF.

J is TRBJ2-6 and V is TRBV18; 9 bases are shared with TRBD1. V trimming: 6 bases; J trimming: 1 base; junction bases outside the gene matches: 7. The CDR3 extends over 17 amino acids. Germline lookup yields CDR1 KGHSH and CDR2 LQKENI. CDR3 sequence reads: CASSYGTGRSGANVLTF. CDR3 nucleotides: TGTGCCAGCTCCTACGGGACAGGGAGGTCTGGGGCCAACGTCCTGACTTTC.

In its sample, this clone was seen a few times. V and J are TRBV4-2 and TRBJ2-7; 10 bases line up with TRBD1. Germline V gene data show CDR1 as LGHNA and CDR2 as YNFKEQ. The length of the CDR3 is 15 residues. J was trimmed by 5 bases and V by 0 bases; bases with no gene match: 4. CDR3 protein: CASSQDSGTGDEQYF. DNA of the CDR3: TGTGCCAGCAGCCAAGACTCTGGGACAGGGGACGAGCAGTACTTC.

The rearrangement joins TRBV10-2 to TRBJ1-2; 8 bases are shared with TRBD1. Trimming took 0 bases from V and 2 from J; bases not matched to a gene: 2. The length of the CDR3 is 15 residues. Germline values: CDR1 WSHSY, CDR2 SAAADI. This chain's CDR3 is CASSESNRGNYGYTF. The DNA for the CDR3 is TGCGCCAGCAGTGAGTCAAACAGGGGGAACTATGGCTACACCTTC.

V is TRBV7-9 and J is TRBJ1-2; no clear D gene. Germline assignment: CDR1 SEHNR and CDR2 FQNEAQ (reference sequence). V dropped 8 bases and J dropped 0 bases, with 10 bases sitting between them. CDR3 size: 13 residues. The CDR3 DNA is TGTGCCAGCGTAGCTCTCCCTAACTATGGCTACACCTTC. This encodes CASVALPNYGYTF.

This rearrangement joins TRBV7-3 to TRBJ2-1; D is perhaps TRBD2 (6 bases). V was clipped by 3 bases and J by 8 bases, with 14 bases between them. The CDR3 is 14 amino acids. Germline loops: CDR1 SGHTA, CDR2 FQGTGA. In nucleotides, the CDR3 is TGTGCCAGCAGCTTGATGACTAGTTCCGATGAGCAGTTCTTC. Its protein is CASSLMTSSDEQFF.

The genes are TRBV18 and TRBJ1-1; D is uncertain. The CDR3 loop spans 16 amino acids. The V gene's germline CDR1 is KGHSH and CDR2 LQKENI. Trimming took off 2 bases at V and 4 bases at J, with 17 bases between the two ends. DNA for the CDR3: TGTGCCAGCTCACCAAATCTGTCGGGAATGACCACTGAAGCTTTCTTT. This encodes CASSPNLSGMTTEAFF.

In its sample, this clone was seen once. The CDR3 DNA is TGTGCCAGTAGTATTGGGGGGGCTCAGGAAAAACTGTTTTTT. Translated, it gives CASSIGGAQEKLFF. This rearrangement joins TRBV19 to TRBJ1-4; maybe TRBD1 (6 bases). This CDR3 contains 14 residues. CDR1 and CDR2 from the germline V gene are LNHDA and SQIVND (reference sequence). Trimming removed 3 bases from V and 8 bases from J, with 13 bases in between.

The chain links TRBV5-5 to TRBJ1-1; D not resolved. The V gene's germline CDR1 is SGHKS and CDR2 YYEKEE (reference sequence). This CDR3 has 14 amino acids. V lost 3 bases to trimming and J lost 0 bases, with 9 bases between them. For the CDR3, the DNA is TGTGCCAGCAGCTGGATACGTATGAACACTGAAGCTTTCTTT. As protein: CASSWIRMNTEAFF. The full variable domain, in which reference TRBV5-5 and TRBJ1-1 provide the parts outside the CDR3, is DAGVTQSPTHLIKTRGQQVTLRCSPISGHKSVSWYQQVLGQGPQFIFQYYEKEERGRGNFPDRFSARQFPNYSSELNVNALLLGDSALYLCASSWIRMNTEAFFGQGTRLTVV.

This clone was seen ten or more times. The V and J genes are TRBV7-3 and TRBJ2-6; a possible D gene is TRBD1 (5 bases). The CDR3 totals 17 residues. Germline values: CDR1 SGHTA, CDR2 FQGTGA. V was pared by 4 bases and J by 0 bases, with 13 bases between. CDR3 nucleotide sequence: TGTGCCAGCAGCTCGACTCGGACAAGCTCTGGGGCCAACGTCCTGACTTTC. Its translation is CASSSTRTSSGANVLTF.

This sequence joins TRBV29-1 and TRBJ1-1; D is possibly TRBD1 (6 bases). The V end was cut by 6 bases, the J end by 4 bases, with 15 bases between. CDR1 is SQVTM, CDR2 ANQGSEA, per germline. CDR3 length equals 13 residues. CDR3 region: CSVDGGASTEAFF. In DNA, the CDR3 is TGCAGCGTCGATGGGGGGGCATCCACTGAAGCTTTCTTT. The full variable domain, its missing parts supplied by reference TRBV29-1 and TRBJ1-1, is SAVISQKPSRDICQRGTSLTIQCQVDSQVTMMFWYRQQPGQSLTLIATANQGSEATYESGFVIDKFPISRPNLTFSTLTVSNMSPEDSSIYLCSVDGGASTEAFFGQGTRLTVV.

J is TRBJ2-7 and V is TRBV5-1, with D possibly called TRBD1 or TRBD2 (5 bases each). CDR3 length equals 14 residues. V lost 3 bases to trimming and J lost 0 bases, with 10 bases between them. Germline CDR1 reads SGHRS; CDR2 reads YFSETQ. The CDR3 sequence is CASSWDGNSYEQYF. The CDR3 bases are TGCGCCAGCAGCTGGGACGGCAACTCCTACGAGCAGTACTTC.

The chain recombines TRBV2 with TRBJ1-2; D perhaps matches TRBD1 (6 bases). The length of the CDR3 is 14 residues. The V and J ends lost 3 bases and 3 bases respectively, with 11 bases between them. Germline assignment: CDR1 SNHLY and CDR2 FYNNEI. The CDR3 sequence is CASSDRGRDYGYTF. CDR3 sequence (DNA): TGTGCCAGCAGTGACAGGGGACGCGACTATGGCTACACCTTC. Supplemented by reference TRBV2 and TRBJ1-2, the full variable domain reads EPEVTQTPSHQVTQMGQEVILRCVPISNHLYFYWYRQILGQKVEFLVSFYNNEISEKSEIFDDQFSVERPDGSNFTLKIRSTKLEDSAMYFCASSDRGRDYGYTFGSGTRLTVV.

A few counts support this clone. V is TRBV19 and J is TRBJ2-3, with 13 bases matching TRBD2. The trim removed 7 bases at V and 0 bases at J, leaving 10 bases unmatched. Germline V gene data show CDR1 as LNHDA and CDR2 as SQIVND (reference sequence). The CDR3 consists of 18 residues. The CDR3 nucleotides read TGTGCCAGTACCCCGGGACTAGCGGGGACCACTAGCACAGATACGCAGTATTTT. Amino acids: CASTPGLAGTTSTDTQYF. Full variable domain (outside the CDR3, taken from reference TRBV19 and TRBJ2-3): DGGITQSPKYLFRKEGQNVTLSCEQNLNHDAMYWYRQDPGQGLRLIYYSQIVNDFQKGDIAEGYSVSREKKESFPLTVTSAQKNPTAFYLCASTPGLAGTTSTDTQYFGPGTRLTVL.